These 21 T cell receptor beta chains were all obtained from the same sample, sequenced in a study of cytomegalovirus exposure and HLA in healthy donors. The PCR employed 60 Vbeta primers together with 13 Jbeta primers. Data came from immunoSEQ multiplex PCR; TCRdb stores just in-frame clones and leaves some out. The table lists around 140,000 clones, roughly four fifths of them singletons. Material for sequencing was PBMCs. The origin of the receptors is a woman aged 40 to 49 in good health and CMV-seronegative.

The DNA for the CDR3 is TGCGCCAGCAGCCCCTATTTAGGGGAGGCAGAGGGAAACACCATATATTTT. This sequence encodes CASSPYLGEAEGNTIYF. This chain links TRBV4-3 with TRBJ1-3; a weak D match, TRBD1 (5 bases). The CDR3 consists of 17 residues. Deletions cut 4 bases from V and 4 bases from J, with 20 bases between. CDR1 and CDR2 (germline): LGHNA, YSLEER.

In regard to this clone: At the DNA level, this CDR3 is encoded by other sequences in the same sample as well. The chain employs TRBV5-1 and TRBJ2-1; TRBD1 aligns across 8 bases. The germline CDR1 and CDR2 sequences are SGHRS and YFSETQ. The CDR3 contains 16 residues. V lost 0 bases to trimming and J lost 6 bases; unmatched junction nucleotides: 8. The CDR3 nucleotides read TGCGCCAGCAGCTTGGAGGGGCAGGGGGCGGGCAATGAGCAGTTCTTC. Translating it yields CASSLEGQGAGNEQFF.

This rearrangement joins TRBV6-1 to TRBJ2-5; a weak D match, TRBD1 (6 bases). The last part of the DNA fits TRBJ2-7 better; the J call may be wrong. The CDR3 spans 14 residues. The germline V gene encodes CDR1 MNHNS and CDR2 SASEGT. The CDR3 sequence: CASSEGRGLVEQYF. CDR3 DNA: TGTGCCAGCAGTGAAGGCAGGGGTTTGGTCGAGCAGTACTTC.

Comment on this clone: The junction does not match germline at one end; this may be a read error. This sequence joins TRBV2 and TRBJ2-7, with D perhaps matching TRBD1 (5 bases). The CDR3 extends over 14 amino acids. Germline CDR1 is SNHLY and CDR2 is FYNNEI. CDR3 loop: CASTLEQATYEQYF. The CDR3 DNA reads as TGTGCCAGCACCTTGGAACAGGCGACCTACGAACAGTACTTC.

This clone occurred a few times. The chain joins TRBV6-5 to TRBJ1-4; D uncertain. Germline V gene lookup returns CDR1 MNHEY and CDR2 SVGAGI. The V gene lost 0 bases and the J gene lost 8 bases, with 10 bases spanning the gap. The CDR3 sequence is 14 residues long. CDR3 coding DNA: TGTGCCAGCAGTTACTCGACCGGGGAGGAAAAACTGTTTTTT. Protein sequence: CASSYSTGEEKLFF.

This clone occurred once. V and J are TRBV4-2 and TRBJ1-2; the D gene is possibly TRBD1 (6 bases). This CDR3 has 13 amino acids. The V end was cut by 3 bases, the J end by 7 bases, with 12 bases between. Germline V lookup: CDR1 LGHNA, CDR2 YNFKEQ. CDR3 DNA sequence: TGTGCCAGCAGCCAGACAGGAACTGGTGGCTACACCTTC. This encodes CASSQTGTGGYTF.

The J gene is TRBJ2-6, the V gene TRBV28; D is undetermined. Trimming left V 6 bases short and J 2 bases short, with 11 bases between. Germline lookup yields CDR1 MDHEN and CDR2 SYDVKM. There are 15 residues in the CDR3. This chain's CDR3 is CASRDLGAGANVLTF. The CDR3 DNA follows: TGTGCCAGCAGAGACCTGGGCGCTGGGGCCAACGTCCTGACTTTC. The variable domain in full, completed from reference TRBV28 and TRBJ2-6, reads DVKVTQSSRYLVKRTGEKVFLECVQDMDHENMFWYRQDPGLGLRLIYFSYDVKMKEKGDIPEGYSVSREKKERFSLILESASTNQTSMYLCASRDLGAGANVLTFGAGSRLTVL.

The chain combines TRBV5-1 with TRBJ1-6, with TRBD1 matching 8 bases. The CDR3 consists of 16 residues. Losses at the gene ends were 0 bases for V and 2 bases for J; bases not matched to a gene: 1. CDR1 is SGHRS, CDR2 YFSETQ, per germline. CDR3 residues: CASSLGQGTYNSPLHF. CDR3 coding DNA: TGCGCCAGCAGCTTGGGACAGGGGACCTATAATTCACCCCTCCACTTT.

The CDR3 DNA reads as TGTGCCACCAGCGGCGACAGGGGGCCCAATCAGCCCCAGCATTTT. As protein: CATSGDRGPNQPQHF. The chain employs TRBV15 and TRBJ1-5, with 10 bases aligning to TRBD1. Trimming removed 5 bases from V and 3 bases from J; junction bases left unmatched: 4. The CDR3 is 15 amino acids. Germline V CDR1 and CDR2: LNHNV, YYDKDF (reference sequence). The whole variable domain, remainder taken from reference TRBV15 and TRBJ1-5, is DAMVIQNPRYQVTQFGKPVTLSCSQTLNHNVMYWYQQKSSQAPKLLFHYYDKDFNNEADTPDNFQSRRPNTSFCFLDIRSPGLGDTAMYLCATSGDRGPNQPQHFGDGTRLSIL.

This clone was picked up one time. The CDR3 DNA sequence: TGTGCCAGCAGCTCAGCGACAGGGTTGGGGACTGAAGCTTTCTTT. Translation: CASSSATGLGTEAFF. The chain is built from TRBV7-9 and TRBJ1-1; TRBD1 aligns across 7 bases. The CDR3 covers 15 residues. Trimming removed 4 bases from V and 5 bases from J; junction bases left unmatched: 10. Per the germline V gene, CDR1 is SEHNR and CDR2 is FQNEAQ (reference sequence). Full variable domain (missing parts from reference TRBV7-9 and TRBJ1-1): DTGVSQNPRHKITKRGQNVTFRCDPISEHNRLYWYRQTLGQGPEFLTYFQNEAQLEKSRLLSDRFSAERPKGSFSTLEIQRTEQGDSAMYLCASSSATGLGTEAFFGQGTRLTVV.

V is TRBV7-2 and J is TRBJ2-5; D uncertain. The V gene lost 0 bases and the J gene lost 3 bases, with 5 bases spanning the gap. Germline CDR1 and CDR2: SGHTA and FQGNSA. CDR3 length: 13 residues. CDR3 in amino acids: CASSLATEETQYF. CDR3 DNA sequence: TGTGCCAGCAGCTTAGCCACGGAAGAGACCCAGTACTTC.

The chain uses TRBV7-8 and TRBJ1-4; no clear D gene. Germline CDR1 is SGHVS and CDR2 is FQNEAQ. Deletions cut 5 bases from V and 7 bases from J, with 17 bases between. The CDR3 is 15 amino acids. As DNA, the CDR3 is TGTGCCAGCAGCAGACGACCGGGTCTTAGTGAAAAACTGTTTTTT. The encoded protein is CASSRRPGLSEKLFF.

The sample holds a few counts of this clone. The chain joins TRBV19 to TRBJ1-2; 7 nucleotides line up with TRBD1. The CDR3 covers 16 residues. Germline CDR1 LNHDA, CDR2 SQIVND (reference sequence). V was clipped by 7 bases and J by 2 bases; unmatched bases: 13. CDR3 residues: CASKFRGELFNYGYTF. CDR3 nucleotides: TGTGCCAGTAAATTCAGGGGGGAGTTATTCAACTATGGCTACACCTTC. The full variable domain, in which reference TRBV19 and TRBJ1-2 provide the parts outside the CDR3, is DGGITQSPKYLFRKEGQNVTLSCEQNLNHDAMYWYRQDPGQGLRLIYYSQIVNDFQKGDIAEGYSVSREKKESFPLTVTSAQKNPTAFYLCASKFRGELFNYGYTFGSGTRLTVV.

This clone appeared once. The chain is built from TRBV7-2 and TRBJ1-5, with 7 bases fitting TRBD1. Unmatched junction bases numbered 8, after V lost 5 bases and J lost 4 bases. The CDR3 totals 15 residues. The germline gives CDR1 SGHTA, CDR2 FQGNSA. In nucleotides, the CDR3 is TGTGCCAGCAGCCAACGACAGGGACGAAATCAGCCCCAGCATTTT. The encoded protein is CASSQRQGRNQPQHF.

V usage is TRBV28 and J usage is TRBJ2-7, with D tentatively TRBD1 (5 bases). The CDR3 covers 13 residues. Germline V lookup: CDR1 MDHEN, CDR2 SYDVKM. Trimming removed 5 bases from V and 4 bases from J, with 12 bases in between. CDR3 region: CASSQEQDYEQYF. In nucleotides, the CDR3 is TGTGCCAGCAGTCAGGAACAGGATTACGAGCAGTACTTC. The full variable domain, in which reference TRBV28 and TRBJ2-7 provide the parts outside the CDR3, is DVKVTQSSRYLVKRTGEKVFLECVQDMDHENMFWYRQDPGLGLRLIYFSYDVKMKEKGDIPEGYSVSREKKERFSLILESASTNQTSMYLCASSQEQDYEQYFGPGTRLTVT.

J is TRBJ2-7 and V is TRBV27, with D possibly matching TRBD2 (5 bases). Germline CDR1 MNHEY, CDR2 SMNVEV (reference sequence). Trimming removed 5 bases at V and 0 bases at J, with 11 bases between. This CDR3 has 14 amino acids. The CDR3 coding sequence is TGTGCCAGCAGTGTCCGGGAAAGCTCCTACGAGCAGTACTTC. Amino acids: CASSVRESSYEQYF.

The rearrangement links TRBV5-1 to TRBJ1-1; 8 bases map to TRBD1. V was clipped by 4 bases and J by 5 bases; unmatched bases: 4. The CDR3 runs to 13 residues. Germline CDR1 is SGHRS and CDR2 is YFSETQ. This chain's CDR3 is CASSGQGRTEAFF. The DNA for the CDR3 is TGCGCCAGCAGCGGACAGGGTCGTACTGAAGCTTTCTTT.

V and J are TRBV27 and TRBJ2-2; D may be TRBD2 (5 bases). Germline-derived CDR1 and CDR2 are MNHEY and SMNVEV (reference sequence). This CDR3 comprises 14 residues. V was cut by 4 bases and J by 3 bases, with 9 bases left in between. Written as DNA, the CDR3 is TGTGCCAGCAGTTCGGGGTACTACACCGGGGAGCTGTTTTTT. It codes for CASSSGYYTGELFF.

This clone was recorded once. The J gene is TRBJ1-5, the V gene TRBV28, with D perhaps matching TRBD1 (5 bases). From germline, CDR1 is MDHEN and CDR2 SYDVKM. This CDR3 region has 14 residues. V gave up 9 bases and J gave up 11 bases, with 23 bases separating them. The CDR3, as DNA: TGTGCCAGTGCGGGGCCCGGTGACTCAGGGTCCCAGCATTTT. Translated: CASAGPGDSGSQHF.

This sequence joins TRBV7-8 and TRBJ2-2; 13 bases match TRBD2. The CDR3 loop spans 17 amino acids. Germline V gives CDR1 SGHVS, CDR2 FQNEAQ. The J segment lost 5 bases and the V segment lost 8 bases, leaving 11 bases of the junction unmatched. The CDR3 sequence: CASGHGLAGAFTGELFF. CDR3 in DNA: TGTGCCAGCGGACACGGACTAGCGGGAGCCTTTACCGGGGAGCTGTTTTTT.

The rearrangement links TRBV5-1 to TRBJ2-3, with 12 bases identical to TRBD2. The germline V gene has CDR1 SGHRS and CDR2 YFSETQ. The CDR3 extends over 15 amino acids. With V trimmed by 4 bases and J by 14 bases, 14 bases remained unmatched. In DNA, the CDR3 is TGCGCCAGCAGCCCATCCGGGACTAGCGGGCCCGTCGGGTATTTT. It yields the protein CASSPSGTSGPVGYF.